This T cell receptor (beta chain) derives from a study of blood T cell repertoires in COVID-19. Study background: Both acute and convalescent COVID-19 samples were obtained from the United States, Italy and Spain.

V gave up 2 bases and J gave up 1 base, with 7 bases separating them. Germline assignment: CDR1 SGDLS and CDR2 YYNGEE. CDR3 length: 15 amino acids. Allocation to cohorts depended on clinical history reported by the participants. Produced via immunoSEQ multiplex PCR; TCRdb's table is partial and in-frame only. The table has approximately 200,000 clones, approximately 89% seen once. This chain joins TRBV9 and TRBJ2-6; possible D gene TRBD1, 6 bases. Sequencing was done on a sample of PBMCs or T cells enriched from blood (not recorded which). The receptor was derived from a middle-aged woman with acute COVID-19. CDR3 sequence: CASSVTGSGANVLTF. Written as DNA, the CDR3 is TGTGCCAGCAGCGTTACAGGGTCTGGGGCCAACGTCCTGACTTTC.